This T cell receptor beta chain is from a study of blood T cell repertoires in COVID-19. Study as a whole: Some COVID-19 samples were acute and others convalescent; all came from the United States, Italy and Spain. T cells, B-cell-depleted T cells, or PBMCs provided the cDNA or gDNA that served as material.

Authors' analysis steps: Reference gene primer amplification yielded estimated nucleated cell counts. Only in-frame clones appear in the TCRdb table, and some are missing; sequencing was by immunoSEQ multiplex PCR. The V and J calls and clone size come from that table; D and trimming were worked out from the DNA. The sample consists of under 200,000 clones, about nine tenths of them appearing once. Germline-derived CDR1 and CDR2 are SGHTA and FQGNSA. The CDR3 is 13 residues long. Trimming took off 4 bases at V and 4 bases at J, with 10 bases between the two ends. The sample holds one count of this clone.

Source material: peripheral blood. The TCR originated in a man aged 45 to 65 with acute or convalescent COVID-19. V usage is TRBV7-2 and J usage is TRBJ1-2; D ambiguous. The DNA of the CDR3 is TGTGCCAGCAGCTCCCCGGACTTCTATGGCTACACCTTC. Its protein product is CASSSPDFYGYTF.